The entry below describes one TCR beta chain. Its antigen is currently unknown. Looked up from germline, CDR1 is SGHTA and CDR2 is FQGNSA. CDR3 length equals 15 residues. V lost 1 base, J lost 5 bases, and 14 bases lay in between. In the PCR, 60 Vbeta and 13 Jbeta primers were used. Profiling relied on immunoSEQ multiplex PCR, and the TCRdb table lists in-frame clones only, not all of them. Counted here are about 170,000 clones, approximately 81% occurring once; the ten biggest clones make up about 2.4%. This record comes from a study of cytomegalovirus exposure and HLA in healthy donors. Study-wide results and limits: A list of 150 or so TCR beta chains associated with cytomegalovirus was given. Across all donors, roughly uniform sequencing depth was an assumption of the presence/absence analyses. TCR beta V- and J-gene trimming was later associated with a missense DCLRE1C variant. Researchers reported in a later analysis that common viral pathogens appeared linked to several top clusters.

Input material: PBMCs. This clonotype was obtained from a male donor in good health and CMV-seronegative. The chain carries TRBV7-2 and TRBJ2-5; perhaps TRBD2 as D (7 bases). CDR3 sequence reads: CASSLVGGGLETQYF. The CDR3, as DNA: TGTGCCAGCAGCTTAGTTGGGGGGGGGCTGGAGACCCAGTACTTC.